A selection of T cell receptor beta chains follows, all from one sample in a study of immune evolution from preneoplasia to lung adenocarcinoma. Clones were read by immunoSEQ multiplex PCR, and TCRdb kept only the in-frame ones, dropping some. The sample lists fewer than 4,500 clones; around 50% were seen once. What was sequenced was FFPE normal lung tissue adjacent to the tumor. The receptors were gathered from a person between 50 and 60 years old with lung adenocarcinoma. CDR3s include the opening cysteine and the closing phenylalanine or tryptophan. D genes are given only for firm matches. Clone size appears in some rows only: once, few, many, or a class for an expanded clone.

CDR3 DNA: TGTGCCAGCAGTTACACCACAGGGGAAGATTCACCCCTCCACTTT
CDR3 protein: CASSYTTGEDSPLHF
V gene: TRBV6-5
D gene: TRBD1
clone size: .
J gene: TRBJ1-6

CDR3 DNA: TGTGCCTGGAGTCCCCTAGCGGACTCTTACAATGAGCAGTTCTTC
CDR3 protein: CAWSPLADSYNEQFF
V gene: TRBV30
D gene: TRBD2
clone size: .
J gene: TRBJ2-1

CDR3 DNA: TGTGCTAGCAGCTTAAACGACGGGTTGAATGAGCAGTTCTTC
CDR3 protein: CASSLNDGLNEQFF
V gene: TRBV7-7
D gene: .
clone size: .
J gene: TRBJ2-1

CDR3 DNA: TGTGCCAGCAGTTTACCAGGGGAGGTGGAGACCCAGTACTTC
CDR3 protein: CASSLPGEVETQYF
V gene: TRBV28
D gene: .
clone size: .
J gene: TRBJ2-5

CDR3 DNA: TGTGCCAGCAGTTCAGGTAACCCCTACGAGCAGTACTTC
CDR3 protein: CASSSGNPYEQYF
V gene: TRBV28
D gene: .
clone size: once
J gene: TRBJ2-7

CDR3 DNA: TGCAGCGTCGGGGACAGGCCCCAGGGACTAGCGGGAATTCGGGACACAGATACGCAGTATTTT
CDR3 protein: CSVGDRPQGLAGIRDTDTQYF
V gene: TRBV29-1
D gene: TRBD2
clone size: .
J gene: TRBJ2-3

CDR3 DNA: TGTGCCAGCAGTTACGAGGGAGAGACCCAGTACTTC
CDR3 protein: CASSYEGETQYF
V gene: TRBV6-6
D gene: .
clone size: .
J gene: TRBJ2-5

CDR3 DNA: TGCAGTGCTAGAAATGACAGGCAGCAGTTCTTC
CDR3 protein: CSARNDRQQFF
V gene: TRBV20-1
D gene: .
clone size: .
J gene: TRBJ2-1

CDR3 DNA: TGTGCCAGCAGCTTAGGGGACAGGTCACTTAATGAGCAGTTCTTC
CDR3 protein: CASSLGDRSLNEQFF
V gene: TRBV7-9
D gene: TRBD1
clone size: .
J gene: TRBJ2-1

CDR3 DNA: TGCGCCAGCAGCCAAGTGGTGACGGGGAGTCAGGAGACCCAGTACTTC
CDR3 protein: CASSQVVTGSQETQYF
V gene: TRBV4-1
D gene: .
clone size: .
J gene: TRBJ2-5

CDR3 DNA: TGCAGTGCTGGGACCTCGAGCGGGTTCTTC
CDR3 protein: CSAGTSSGFF
V gene: TRBV20-1
D gene: .
clone size: few
J gene: TRBJ2-1

CDR3 DNA: TGTGCCAGCAGCATCCGACAGGGCCGCACAGATACGCAGTATTTT
CDR3 protein: CASSIRQGRTDTQYF
V gene: TRBV7-9
D gene: TRBD1
clone size: .
J gene: TRBJ2-3

CDR3 DNA: TGTGCCAGCAGCTTGGGAGGGACAGGGTCGAACACTGAAGCTTTCTTT
CDR3 protein: CASSLGGTGSNTEAFF
V gene: TRBV5-4
D gene: TRBD1
clone size: few
J gene: TRBJ1-1

CDR3 DNA: TGTGCCAGCAGTGAAATATCAGGGACAGGCACAGATACGCAGTATTTT
CDR3 protein: CASSEISGTGTDTQYF
V gene: TRBV2
D gene: TRBD1
clone size: .
J gene: TRBJ2-3

CDR3 DNA: TGTGCCAGTAGTATCCAAGCGGGATCCTACGAGCAGTACTTC
CDR3 protein: CASSIQAGSYEQYF
V gene: TRBV19
D gene: TRBD2
clone size: .
J gene: TRBJ2-7

CDR3 DNA: TGTGCCGGCAAAAACAACAGGGGATTAAGCACAGATACGCAGTATTTT
CDR3 protein: CAGKNNRGLSTDTQYF
V gene: TRBV30
D gene: TRBD1
clone size: .
J gene: TRBJ2-3

CDR3 DNA: TGTGCCAGCAGCGTTCTCCGGGGGCTAACCTTC
CDR3 protein: CASSVLRGLTF
V gene: TRBV9
D gene: .
clone size: .
J gene: TRBJ1-2

CDR3 DNA: TGTGCCTGGAGTGGTCGACTAGCGGGCGAGACCCAGTACTTC
CDR3 protein: CAWSGRLAGETQYF
V gene: TRBV30
D gene: TRBD2
clone size: few
J gene: TRBJ2-5

CDR3 DNA: TGTGCCAGCAGTTTCCAGGGCAGCGACACTGAAGCTTTCTTT
CDR3 protein: CASSFQGSDTEAFF
V gene: TRBV7-2
D gene: .
clone size: .
J gene: TRBJ1-1

CDR3 DNA: TGTGCCAGCAGCGCCCGCGGGGATAACTATGGCTACACCTTC
CDR3 protein: CASSARGDNYGYTF
V gene: TRBV9
D gene: .
clone size: .
J gene: TRBJ1-2

CDR3 DNA: TGTGCCAGCAGTTACTCGTACGGGTGGGCATCGAGGGAGCAGTACTTC
CDR3 protein: CASSYSYGWASREQYF
V gene: TRBV6-5
D gene: .
clone size: .
J gene: TRBJ2-7

CDR3 DNA: TGTGCCAGCAGTGAAGCATGGGGAGGTGGTCAGGGCTACACCTTC
CDR3 protein: CASSEAWGGGQGYTF
V gene: TRBV2
D gene: .
clone size: few
J gene: TRBJ1-2

CDR3 DNA: TGTGCCAGCTCAACGGGACCTTCAATGGGGGGACCCCTCCACTTT
CDR3 protein: CASSTGPSMGGPLHF
V gene: TRBV18
D gene: .
clone size: .
J gene: TRBJ1-6

CDR3 DNA: TGTGCCAGTAGTACCATTAGCGGGAGCTCCTACAATGAGCAGTTCTTC
CDR3 protein: CASSTISGSSYNEQFF
V gene: TRBV19
D gene: TRBD2
clone size: once
J gene: TRBJ2-1

CDR3 DNA: TGCAGCGTTGAGGGTTCGGGGAATGGCTACACCTTC
CDR3 protein: CSVEGSGNGYTF
V gene: TRBV29-1
D gene: .
clone size: .
J gene: TRBJ1-2

CDR3 DNA: TGCGCCAGCAGCTTGGCCCCGTCAGAAGATACGCAGTATTTT
CDR3 protein: CASSLAPSEDTQYF
V gene: TRBV5-1
D gene: .
clone size: .
J gene: TRBJ2-3

CDR3 DNA: TGTGCCAGCAGCTCCCGGACTAGTTGGTACAATGAGCAGTTCTTC
CDR3 protein: CASSSRTSWYNEQFF
V gene: TRBV7-3
D gene: TRBD2
clone size: medium-sized
J gene: TRBJ2-1

CDR3 DNA: TGTGCCTGGAGTGTGGGGGACACCGGGGAGCTGTTTTTT
CDR3 protein: CAWSVGDTGELFF
V gene: TRBV30
D gene: .
clone size: .
J gene: TRBJ2-2

CDR3 DNA: TGTGCCAGCAGTTACACTACAGGGGATGATCAGCCCCAGCATTTT
CDR3 protein: CASSYTTGDDQPQHF
V gene: TRBV6-5
D gene: TRBD1
clone size: .
J gene: TRBJ1-5

CDR3 DNA: TGTGCCAGCAGTCCCGAGGACAGACAAGAGACCCAGTACTTC
CDR3 protein: CASSPEDRQETQYF
V gene: TRBV2
D gene: .
clone size: .
J gene: TRBJ2-5

CDR3 DNA: TGTGCCAGCAGAGGGGAGGGCTCTTCCTACGAGCAGTACTTC
CDR3 protein: CASRGEGSSYEQYF
V gene: TRBV6-5
D gene: TRBD2
clone size: .
J gene: TRBJ2-7

CDR3 DNA: TGTGCCAGCAGCCCGGCGGCCAAAAACATTCAGTACTTC
CDR3 protein: CASSPAAKNIQYF
V gene: TRBV7-8
D gene: .
clone size: .
J gene: TRBJ2-4

CDR3 DNA: TGTGCCAGCAGTAACCAACAGGGTAATGAGCAGTTCTTC
CDR3 protein: CASSNQQGNEQFF
V gene: TRBV6-1
D gene: .
clone size: large
J gene: TRBJ2-1

CDR3 DNA: TGTGCCAGCAGCCCCCGGGCGGCCAGAGATACGCAGTATTTT
CDR3 protein: CASSPRAARDTQYF
V gene: TRBV7-9
D gene: .
clone size: .
J gene: TRBJ2-3

CDR3 DNA: TGTGCCTCTCGGACAGGGGGGGATCAGCCCCAGCATTTT
CDR3 protein: CASRTGGDQPQHF
V gene: TRBV30
D gene: TRBD1
clone size: .
J gene: TRBJ1-5

CDR3 DNA: TGTGCCAGCAGCTCAAGTTTAGGACATCAAGAGACCCAGTACTTC
CDR3 protein: CASSSSLGHQETQYF
V gene: TRBV11-2
D gene: .
clone size: .
J gene: TRBJ2-5

CDR3 DNA: TGTGCCAGCAGCAAACCCGGGACAGGGGGCTCAGAGACCCAGTACTTC
CDR3 protein: CASSKPGTGGSETQYF
V gene: TRBV11-2
D gene: TRBD1
clone size: .
J gene: TRBJ2-5

CDR3 DNA: TGTGCCAGCTCACCGGAATACCTTAAATCCTACGAGCAGTACTTC
CDR3 protein: CASSPEYLKSYEQYF
V gene: TRBV18
D gene: .
clone size: .
J gene: TRBJ2-7

CDR3 DNA: TGTGCCATCAGTAACCTAGCGGGGGAACGGTCCTACGAGCAGTACTTC
CDR3 protein: CAISNLAGERSYEQYF
V gene: TRBV10-3
D gene: TRBD2
clone size: .
J gene: TRBJ2-7

CDR3 DNA: TGTGCCAGCAAGAGGCGGGAGGGCTCCTACAATGAGCAGTTCTTC
CDR3 protein: CASKRREGSYNEQFF
V gene: TRBV2
D gene: TRBD2
clone size: .
J gene: TRBJ2-1

CDR3 DNA: TGCGCCAGCAGCCAAGACAGGGCGAATGAAAAACTGTTTTTT
CDR3 protein: CASSQDRANEKLFF
V gene: TRBV4-1
D gene: .
clone size: .
J gene: TRBJ1-4

CDR3 DNA: TGTGCCAGCAGCTTAGGCCCGGGGACAGGGGGGAGGTGGGAGCAGTTCTTC
CDR3 protein: CASSLGPGTGGRWEQFF
V gene: TRBV11-2
D gene: TRBD1
clone size: few
J gene: TRBJ2-1

CDR3 DNA: TGTGCCTGGAGTCCGACCTCAGGGGGGCAAGAGACCCAGTACTTC
CDR3 protein: CAWSPTSGGQETQYF
V gene: TRBV30
D gene: .
clone size: .
J gene: TRBJ2-5

CDR3 DNA: TGTGCCAGCAGTGAAGGGAATAGGGCGATTGACACTGAAGCTTTCTTT
CDR3 protein: CASSEGNRAIDTEAFF
V gene: TRBV2
D gene: .
clone size: .
J gene: TRBJ1-1

CDR3 DNA: TGCGCCAGCAGCTTGACCGCGGTGCAAGAGACCCAGTACTTC
CDR3 protein: CASSLTAVQETQYF
V gene: TRBV5-1
D gene: .
clone size: .
J gene: TRBJ2-5

CDR3 DNA: TGTGCCAGCAGCTTAGCTCAACAGGGGGCCGACGAGCAGTACTTC
CDR3 protein: CASSLAQQGADEQYF
V gene: TRBV11-2
D gene: TRBD1
clone size: .
J gene: TRBJ2-7

CDR3 DNA: TGTGCCATCAGTGAGTCGAGTCAGTTTACCGGGGAGCTGTTTTTT
CDR3 protein: CAISESSQFTGELFF
V gene: TRBV10-3
D gene: .
clone size: large
J gene: TRBJ2-2

CDR3 DNA: TGTGCCAGCAGTTTAGTCGATCACAACTATGGCTACACCTTC
CDR3 protein: CASSLVDHNYGYTF
V gene: TRBV28
D gene: .
clone size: .
J gene: TRBJ1-2

CDR3 DNA: TGTGCCAGCAGCTCCGCGAGCTGGGCGGGGGGGGTCACAGATACGCAGTATTTT
CDR3 protein: CASSSASWAGGVTDTQYF
V gene: TRBV7-8
D gene: TRBD2
clone size: few
J gene: TRBJ2-3

CDR3 DNA: TGTGCCAGCAGTGTAGCGGGAGAGACCTACGAGCAGTACTTC
CDR3 protein: CASSVAGETYEQYF
V gene: TRBV27
D gene: TRBD2
clone size: .
J gene: TRBJ2-7

CDR3 DNA: TGTGCCAGCAGCTCTAGCGGGGGATACAATGAGCAGTTCTTC
CDR3 protein: CASSSSGGYNEQFF
V gene: TRBV28
D gene: TRBD2
clone size: .
J gene: TRBJ2-1

CDR3 DNA: TGTGCCAGCAGTTTGGTTGGGGGGGAGGATTCAGCTAATGAAAAACTGTTTTTT
CDR3 protein: CASSLVGGEDSANEKLFF
V gene: TRBV28
D gene: .
clone size: .
J gene: TRBJ1-4

CDR3 DNA: TGTGCCAGCAGTGAACCGACTAGCGGCCGACAGGAGCAGTACTTC
CDR3 protein: CASSEPTSGRQEQYF
V gene: TRBV27
D gene: TRBD2
clone size: few
J gene: TRBJ2-7

CDR3 DNA: TGCAGTGGAAGGTATGGGGCAACGAGCTACACCTTC
CDR3 protein: CSGRYGATSYTF
V gene: TRBV29-1
D gene: .
clone size: .
J gene: TRBJ1-2